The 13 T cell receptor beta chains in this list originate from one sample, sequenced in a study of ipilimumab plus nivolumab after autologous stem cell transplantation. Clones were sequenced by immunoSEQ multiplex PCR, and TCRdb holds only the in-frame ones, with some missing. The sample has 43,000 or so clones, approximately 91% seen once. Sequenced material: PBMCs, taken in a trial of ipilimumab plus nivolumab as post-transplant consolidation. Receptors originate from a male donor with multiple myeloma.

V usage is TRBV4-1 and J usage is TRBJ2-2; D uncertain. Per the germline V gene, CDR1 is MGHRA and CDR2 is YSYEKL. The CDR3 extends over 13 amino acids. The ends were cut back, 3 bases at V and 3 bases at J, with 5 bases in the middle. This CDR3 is CASSQHDTGELFF. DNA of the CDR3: TGCGCCAGCAGCCAGCACGACACCGGGGAGCTGTTTTTT.

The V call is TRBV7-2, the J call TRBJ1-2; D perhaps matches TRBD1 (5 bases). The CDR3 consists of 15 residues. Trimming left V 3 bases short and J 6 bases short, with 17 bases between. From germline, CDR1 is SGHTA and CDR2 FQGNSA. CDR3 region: CASSFRTGGNHGYTF. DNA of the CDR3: TGTGCCAGCAGCTTCCGGACGGGGGGGAATCATGGCTACACCTTC. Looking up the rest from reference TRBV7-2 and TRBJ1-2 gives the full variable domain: GAGVSQSPSNKVTEKGKDVELRCDPISGHTALYWYRQSLGQGLEFLIYFQGNSAPDKSGLPSDRFSAERTGGSVSTLTIQRTQQEDSAVYLCASSFRTGGNHGYTFGSGTRLTVV.

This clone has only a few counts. CDR3 coding DNA: TGTGCCAGCAGTGATCTCTGGGCTTTCTTT. Translation gives CASSDLWAFF. The chain uses TRBV2 and TRBJ1-1, with unresolved D. CDR1 is SNHLY and CDR2 is FYNNEI in the germline V gene. The CDR3 spans 10 residues. Trimming stripped 3 bases from V and 11 bases from J, with 7 bases between. The full variable domain, rest sourced from reference TRBV2 and TRBJ1-1, is EPEVTQTPSHQVTQMGQEVILRCVPISNHLYFYWYRQILGQKVEFLVSFYNNEISEKSEIFDDQFSVERPDGSNFTLKIRSTKLEDSAMYFCASSDLWAFFGQGTRLTVV.

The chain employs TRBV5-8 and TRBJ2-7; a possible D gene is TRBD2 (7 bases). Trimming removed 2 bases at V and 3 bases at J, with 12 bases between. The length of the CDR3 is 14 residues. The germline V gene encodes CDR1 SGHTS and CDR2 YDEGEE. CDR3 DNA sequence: TGTGCCAGCAGCTTACGGGGGGCAGGCTACGAGCAGTACTTC. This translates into CASSLRGAGYEQYF.

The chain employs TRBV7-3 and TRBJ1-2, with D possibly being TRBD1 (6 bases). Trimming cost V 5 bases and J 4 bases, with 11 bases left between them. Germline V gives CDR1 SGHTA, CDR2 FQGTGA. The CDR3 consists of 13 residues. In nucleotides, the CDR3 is TGTGCCAGCAGCCAACAGGGAGGCTATGGCTACACCTTC. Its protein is CASSQQGGYGYTF.

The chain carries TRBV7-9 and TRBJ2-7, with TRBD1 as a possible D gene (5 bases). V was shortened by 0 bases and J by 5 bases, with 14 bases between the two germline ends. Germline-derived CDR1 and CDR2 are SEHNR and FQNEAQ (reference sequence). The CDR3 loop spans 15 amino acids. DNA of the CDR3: TGTGCCAGCAGCTTAGCGGGGCGGTGGATAGACGAGCAGTACTTC. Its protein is CASSLAGRWIDEQYF.

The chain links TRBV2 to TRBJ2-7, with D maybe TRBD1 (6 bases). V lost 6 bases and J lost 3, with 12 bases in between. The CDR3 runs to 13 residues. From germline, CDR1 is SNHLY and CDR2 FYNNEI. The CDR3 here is CASSDGQSYEQYF. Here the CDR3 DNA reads TGTGCCAGCAGCGACGGACAGAGCTACGAGCAGTACTTC.

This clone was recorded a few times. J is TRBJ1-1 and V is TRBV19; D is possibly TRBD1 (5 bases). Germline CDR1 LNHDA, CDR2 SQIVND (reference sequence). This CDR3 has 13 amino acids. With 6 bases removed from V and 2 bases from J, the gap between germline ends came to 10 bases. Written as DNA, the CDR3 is TGTGCCAGTAGCAGGGCGATTAACACTGAAGCTTTCTTT. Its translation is CASSRAINTEAFF. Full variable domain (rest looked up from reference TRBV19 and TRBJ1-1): DGGITQSPKYLFRKEGQNVTLSCEQNLNHDAMYWYRQDPGQGLRLIYYSQIVNDFQKGDIAEGYSVSREKKESFPLTVTSAQKNPTAFYLCASSRAINTEAFFGQGTRLTVV.

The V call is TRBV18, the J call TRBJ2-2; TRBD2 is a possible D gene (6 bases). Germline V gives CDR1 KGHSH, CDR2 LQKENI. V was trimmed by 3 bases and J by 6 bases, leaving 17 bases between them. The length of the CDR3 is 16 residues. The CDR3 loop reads CASSPQEGTGPGELFF. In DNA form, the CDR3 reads TGTGCCAGCTCACCCCAGGAGGGCACCGGCCCCGGGGAGCTGTTTTTT.

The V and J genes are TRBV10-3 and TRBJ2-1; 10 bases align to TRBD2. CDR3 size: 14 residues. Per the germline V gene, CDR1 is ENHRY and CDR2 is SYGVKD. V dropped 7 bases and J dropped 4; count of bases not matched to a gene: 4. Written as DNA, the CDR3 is TGTGCCATCAAAGGACTAGCGGATTACAATGAGCAGTTCTTC. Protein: CAIKGLADYNEQFF.

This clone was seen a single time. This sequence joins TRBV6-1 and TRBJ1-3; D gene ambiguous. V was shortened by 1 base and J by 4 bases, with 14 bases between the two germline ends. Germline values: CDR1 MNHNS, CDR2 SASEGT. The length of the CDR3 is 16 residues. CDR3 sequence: CASSEVGSQSGNTIYF. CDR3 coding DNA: TGTGCCAGCAGTGAAGTCGGGTCTCAATCGGGAAACACCATATATTTT.

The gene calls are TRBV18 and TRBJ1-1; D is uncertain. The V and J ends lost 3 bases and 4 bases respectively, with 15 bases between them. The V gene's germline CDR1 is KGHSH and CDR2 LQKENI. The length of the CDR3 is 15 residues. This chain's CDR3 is CASSPSPSRSTEAFF. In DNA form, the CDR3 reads TGTGCCAGCTCACCCTCGCCTTCTCGGTCCACTGAAGCTTTCTTT.

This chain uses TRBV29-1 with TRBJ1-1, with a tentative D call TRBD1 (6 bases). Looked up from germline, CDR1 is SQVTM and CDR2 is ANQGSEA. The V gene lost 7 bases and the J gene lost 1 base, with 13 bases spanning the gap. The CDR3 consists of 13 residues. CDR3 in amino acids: CSARGGGNTEAFF. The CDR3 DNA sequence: TGCAGCGCCAGGGGAGGCGGGAACACTGAAGCTTTCTTT.